This TCR beta chain came from a study of T cells after posttransplantation cyclophosphamide. Findings of the study overall: Later post-transplant blood repertoires were often dominated by donor CD8+ memory clones. TRB overlap between skin or GI tissue T cells and blood was limited. After PTCy, TRB diversity resembled that of CNI/methotrexate controls.

V trimming: 4 bases; J trimming: 7 bases; junction bases outside the gene matches: 9. Per the germline V gene, CDR1 is SGHRS and CDR2 is YFSETQ. CDR3 length: 14 amino acids. Some clones are missing from TCRdb's copy, which holds only in-frame ones; the method was immunoSEQ multiplex PCR. The profile shows around 10,000 clones, roughly 80% of them singletons. This clone showed up just once. Its matching antigen is unknown. Cyclophosphamide on days +3 and +4 followed busulfan-fludarabine conditioning and a marrow graft. The sequence derives from a female patient aged 50 to 60 who received an allogeneic stem cell transplant from a related donor, was CMV-positive, and had no GVHD. Among the T cells, some may be from the graft donor. This specimen was PBMCs, taken roughly 2,000 days after allogeneic stem cell transplant with posttransplant cyclophosphamide. The rearrangement uses TRBV5-1 and TRBJ2-7; 9 bases align to TRBD2. CDR3 sequence reads: CASSAGLAGGEQYF. The CDR3 DNA sequence: TGCGCCAGCAGCGCGGGACTAGCTGGGGGGGAGCAGTACTTC.